These 10 T cell receptor beta chains came from one sample sequenced in a study of identifying expanded T cells in peripheral blood. Generated by immunoSEQ multiplex PCR, the TCRdb table keeps only in-frame clones and is missing some. The sample records more than 75,000 clones, more than 75% being singletons. Sample: blood. The receptors shown here come from a person aged 18 to 70 in good health.

The J gene is TRBJ1-2, the V gene TRBV5-6, with D maybe TRBD1 (6 bases). This CDR3 is 13 amino acids long. CDR1 is SGHDT, CDR2 YYEEEE, per germline. The V end was cut by 3 bases, the J end by 5 bases, with 11 bases between. CDR3: CASSSRGAYGYTF. CDR3 sequence (DNA): TGTGCCAGCAGCTCGAGGGGGGCTTATGGCTACACCTTC.

The chain uses TRBV11-3 and TRBJ2-1, with D possibly being TRBD1 or TRBD2 (6 bases each). V shed 5 bases and J shed 5 bases, with 13 bases lying between them. This CDR3 is 14 amino acids long. Looked up from germline, CDR1 is SGHNT and CDR2 is YENEEA. The chain's CDR3 is CASSPRRGDNEQFF. The DNA of the CDR3 is TGTGCCAGCAGCCCCCGAAGGGGGGACAATGAGCAGTTCTTC.

V and J are TRBV2 and TRBJ1-4; 8 bases match TRBD1. The CDR3 has 13 residues. Trimming removed 4 bases from V and 7 bases from J; junction bases left unmatched: 2. Germline assignment: CDR1 SNHLY and CDR2 FYNNEI. In nucleotides, the CDR3 is TGTGCCAGCAGTGGGGGACAGGTTGAAAAACTGTTTTTT. This codes for CASSGGQVEKLFF.

This clone appeared a few times. The chain uses TRBV18 and TRBJ1-2; 7 bases align to TRBD1. J gave up 7 bases and V 4 bases, and 12 bases lay outside the gene matches. CDR3 length equals 15 residues. Germline lookup yields CDR1 KGHSH and CDR2 LQKENI. Here the CDR3 DNA reads TGTGCCAGCTCACTCCAAAGCCGGGACAGCTTTGGCTACACCTTC. It encodes CASSLQSRDSFGYTF. Full variable domain (rest looked up from reference TRBV18 and TRBJ1-2): NAGVMQNPRHLVRRRGQEARLRCSPMKGHSHVYWYRQLPEEGLKFMVYLQKENIIDESGMPKERFSAEFPKEGPSILRIQQVVRGDSAAYFCASSLQSRDSFGYTFGSGTRLTVV.

The V call is TRBV5-1, the J call TRBJ1-2; the D gene is possibly TRBD1 (6 bases). Trimming removed 1 base at V and 5 bases at J, with 6 bases between. This CDR3 contains 12 residues. From germline, CDR1 is SGHRS and CDR2 YFSETQ. The DNA of the CDR3 is TGCGCCAGCAGCTTGACAGGGTATGGCTACACCTTC. It translates to CASSLTGYGYTF.

This clone was recorded a few times. The V gene is TRBV4-3, the J gene TRBJ1-6; no reliable D call. The CDR3 extends over 13 amino acids. CDR1 is LGHNA and CDR2 is YSLEER in the germline V gene. V gave up 0 bases and J gave up 9 bases, with 6 bases separating them. CDR3 DNA sequence: TGCGCCAGCAGCCAAGAAGAGGGTTCACCCCTCCACTTT. Translated, it gives CASSQEEGSPLHF.

The chain is built from TRBV9 and TRBJ1-1; unclear D gene. This CDR3 region has 13 residues. The germline V gene has CDR1 SGDLS and CDR2 YYNGEE. V lost 4 bases, J lost 8 bases, and 15 bases lay in between. This CDR3 is CASSLNIGSEAFF. As DNA, the CDR3 is TGTGCCAGCAGCCTTAATATAGGTTCCGAAGCTTTCTTT.

This clone has just a few counts. The J gene is TRBJ1-2, the V gene TRBV21-1; the DNA was not compared with TRBD1, the D call given in the table. TRBV21-1 is recorded as a pseudogene. This CDR3 has 15 residues. The CDR3 is CASSNGTGEGYGYTF. The CDR3 coding sequence is TGTGCCAGCAGCAACGGGACAGGCGAAGGGTATGGCTACACCTTC.

The genes are TRBV18 and TRBJ1-2; D unresolved. V lost 2 bases to trimming and J lost 2 bases, with 6 bases between them. Germline CDR1 is KGHSH and CDR2 is LQKENI. The CDR3 length is 13 residues. The CDR3, as DNA: TGTGCCAGCTCACCAGAACGAAACTATGGCTACACCTTC. Amino acids: CASSPERNYGYTF.

The chain combines TRBV30 with TRBJ1-1; maybe TRBD1 (5 bases). Germline V gene data show CDR1 as GTSNPN and CDR2 as SVGIG (reference sequence). Trimming stripped 3 bases from V and 4 bases from J, with 9 bases between. The CDR3 has 12 residues. CDR3 residues: CAWSRGGTEAFF. In DNA form, the CDR3 reads TGTGCCTGGAGCCGCGGGGGCACTGAAGCTTTCTTT.